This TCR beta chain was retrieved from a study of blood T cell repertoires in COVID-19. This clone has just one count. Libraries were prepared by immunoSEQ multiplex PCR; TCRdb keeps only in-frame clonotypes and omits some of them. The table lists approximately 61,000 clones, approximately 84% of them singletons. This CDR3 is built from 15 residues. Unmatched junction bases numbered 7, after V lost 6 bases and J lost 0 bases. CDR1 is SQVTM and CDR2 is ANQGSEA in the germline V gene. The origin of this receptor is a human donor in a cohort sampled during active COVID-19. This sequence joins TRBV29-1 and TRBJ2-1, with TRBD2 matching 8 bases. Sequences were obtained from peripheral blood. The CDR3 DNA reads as TGCAGCGTGGCGGGACTAGAGGTCTCCTACAATGAGCAGTTCTTC. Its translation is CSVAGLEVSYNEQFF.